This T cell receptor (beta chain) appears in the sequencing data of a study of OX40 agonist ivuxolimab in advanced cancers. Generated by immunoSEQ multiplex PCR, the TCRdb table keeps only in-frame clones and is missing some. The table includes tens of thousands of clones, about 90% detected once. Germline loops: CDR1 MNHEY, CDR2 SVGAGI. The V gene lost 6 bases and the J gene lost 7 bases, with 12 bases spanning the gap. The CDR3 covers 13 residues. The rearrangement links TRBV6-5 to TRBJ1-4; D is undetermined. This specimen was CD4+ or CD8+ T cells sorted from blood, taken in a trial of the OX40 agonist ivuxolimab. The TCR was taken from an adult with an advanced solid tumor such as melanoma, head and neck, liver or kidney cancer. Written as DNA, the CDR3 is TGTGCCAGCAGCCGTCTAGAAGGTGAAAAACTGTTTTTT. This translates into CASSRLEGEKLFF.